A selection of T cell receptor beta chains follows, all from one sample in a study of CD8 T cells in Susac syndrome. Using its own MiXCR run on the immunoSEQ multiplex PCR reads, TCRdb lists one record per CDR3 protein. The sample lists under 95,000 distinct CDR3 sequences, around 95% occurring once. The sequenced sample consisted of CD8+ T cells from PBMCs. Source of these receptors: a human donor with Susac syndrome. Each CDR3 is given with its conserved first and last residue. The order of the fields is J gene, V gene, D gene, clone size, CDR3 protein, CDR3 DNA. A D gene is named only where the DNA matches it firmly. The size of a clone is reported for some rows only, either as once, few or many, or as a class for expanded clones.

>TRBJ2-7|TRBV20-1|.|once
CSASSGQTPYEQYF
TGCAGTGCTAGTTCCGGGCAAACCCCGTACGAGCAGTACTTC
>TRBJ1-2|TRBV20-1|TRBD1|.
CSARPTGDYGYTF
TGCAGTGCCAGACCTACAGGGGACTATGGCTACACCTTC
>TRBJ1-4|TRBV29-1|.|once
CSVEDPEGDGYGNEKLFF
TGCAGCGTTGAAGATCCGGAGGGAGACGGGTATGGTAACGAAAAACTGTTTTTT
>TRBJ2-7|TRBV5-1|TRBD1|.
CASSLPAGTGGSYEQYF
TGCGCCAGCAGCCTCCCCGCCGGGACAGGGGGGTCCTACGAGCAGTACTTC
>TRBJ2-1|TRBV7-9|TRBD2|.
CASSPGLALYNEQFF
TGTGCCAGCAGCCCGGGACTAGCGCTTTACAATGAGCAGTTCTTC
>TRBJ1-1|TRBV29-1|.|few
CSVEGGTEAFF
TGCAGCGTTGAAGGCGGCACTGAAGCTTTCTTT
>TRBJ2-7|TRBV27|.|.
CASRPQEASYEQYF
TGTGCCAGCCGTCCCCAGGAGGCTTCCTACGAGCAGTACTTC
>TRBJ1-5|TRBV6-5|TRBD1|.
CASRQGQSNQPQHF
TGTGCCAGCAGACAGGGACAGAGCAATCAGCCCCAGCATTTT
>TRBJ2-1|TRBV7-9|TRBD2|.
CASSLVSGSLSYNEQFF
TGTGCCAGCAGCTTAGTTAGCGGGAGCCTCTCCTACAATGAGCAGTTCTTC
>TRBJ1-1|TRBV5-6|TRBD1|.
CASSPRDSNTEAFF
TGTGCCAGCAGCCCCCGGGACAGTAACACTGAAGCTTTCTTT
>TRBJ1-5|TRBV30|.|.
CAWSLPGDQPQHF
TGTGCCTGGAGTCTCCCGGGGGATCAGCCCCAGCATTTT
>TRBJ1-2|TRBV20-1|.|.
CSARSPSGGKDGYTF
TGCAGTGCTAGGTCACCCTCGGGGGGGAAGGATGGCTACACCTTC
>TRBJ2-7|TRBV19|.|.
CASSIGPDPNEQYF
TGTGCCAGTAGTATCGGCCCGGACCCCAACGAGCAGTACTTC
>TRBJ2-7|TRBV20-1|.|.
CSAREAPDYEQYF
TGCAGTGCTAGAGAAGCTCCGGACTACGAGCAGTACTTC
>TRBJ1-1|TRBV14|.|.
CASSQVGLTSNIEAFF
TGTGCCAGCAGCCAAGTCGGTCTGACGTCAAACATTGAAGCTTTCTTT
>TRBJ2-7|TRBV20-1|TRBD2|.
CSARGLAGDYEQYF
TGCAGTGCTAGAGGATTAGCGGGAGACTACGAGCAGTACTTC
>TRBJ2-2|TRBV9|.|once
CASSGDTGELFF
TGTGCCAGCAGCGGGGACACCGGGGAGCTGTTTTTT
>TRBJ1-2|TRBV5-4|TRBD1|.
CASSSYRDRVDGYTF
TGTGCCAGCAGCTCCTACCGGGACAGGGTGGATGGCTACACCTTC
>TRBJ2-2|TRBV20-1|.|.
CSPQGPGELFF
TGCAGCCCGCAGGGGCCCGGGGAGCTGTTTTTT
>TRBJ2-1|TRBV29-1|.|.
CSGRSNEQFF
TGCAGCGGCAGGTCCAATGAGCAGTTCTTC
>TRBJ2-2|TRBV2|.|.
CASTFGKETGELFF
TGTGCCAGCACCTTCGGGAAGGAAACCGGGGAGCTGTTTTTT
>TRBJ2-7|TRBV14|TRBD2|.
CASSQDVRTRPLYEQYF
TGTGCCAGCAGCCAAGATGTCCGGACTAGACCACTCTACGAGCAGTACTTC
>TRBJ2-1|TRBV19|TRBD2|.
CASQAGGGNEQFF
TGTGCCAGCCAAGCGGGAGGGGGGAATGAGCAGTTCTTC
>TRBJ1-5|TRBV6-6|TRBD1|.
CASSYSGGGNQPQHF
TGTGCCAGCAGTTATTCAGGGGGTGGCAATCAGCCCCAGCATTTT
>TRBJ2-3|TRBV12-3/TRBV12-4|TRBD2|.
CASSSRASGSVSTDTQYF
TGTGCCAGCAGCTCCCGGGCTAGCGGGAGTGTAAGCACAGATACGCAGTATTTT
>TRBJ2-3|TRBV4-3|.|.
CASSQDYRGTDTQYF
TGCGCCAGCAGCCAAGATTATAGGGGCACAGATACGCAGTATTTT